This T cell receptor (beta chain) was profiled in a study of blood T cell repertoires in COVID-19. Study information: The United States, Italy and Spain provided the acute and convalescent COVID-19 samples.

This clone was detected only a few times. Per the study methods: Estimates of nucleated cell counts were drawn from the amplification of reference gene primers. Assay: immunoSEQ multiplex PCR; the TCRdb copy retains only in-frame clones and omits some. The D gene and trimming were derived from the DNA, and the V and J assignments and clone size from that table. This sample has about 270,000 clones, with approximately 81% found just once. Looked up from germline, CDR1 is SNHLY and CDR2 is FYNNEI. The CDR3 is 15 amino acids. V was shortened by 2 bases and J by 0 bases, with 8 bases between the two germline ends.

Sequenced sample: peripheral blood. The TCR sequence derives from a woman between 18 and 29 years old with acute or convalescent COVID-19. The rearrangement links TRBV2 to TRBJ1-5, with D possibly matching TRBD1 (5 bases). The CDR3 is CASSETGYSNQPQHF. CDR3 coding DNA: TGTGCCAGCAGTGAAACAGGCTATAGCAATCAGCCCCAGCATTTT.